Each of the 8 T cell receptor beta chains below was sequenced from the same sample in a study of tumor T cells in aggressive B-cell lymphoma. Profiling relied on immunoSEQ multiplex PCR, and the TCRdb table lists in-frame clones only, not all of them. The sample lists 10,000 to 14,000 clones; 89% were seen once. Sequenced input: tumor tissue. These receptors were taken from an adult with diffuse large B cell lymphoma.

The CDR3 region has the DNA TGTGCCAGCAGCCTTCCTCAGATAGATACGCAGTATTTT. Encoded protein: CASSLPQIDTQYF. This chain joins TRBV7-2 and TRBJ2-3, with D uncertain. The V end was cut by 5 bases, the J end by 5 bases, with 11 bases between. CDR1 and CDR2 (germline): SGHTA, FQGNSA. The CDR3 has 13 amino acids.

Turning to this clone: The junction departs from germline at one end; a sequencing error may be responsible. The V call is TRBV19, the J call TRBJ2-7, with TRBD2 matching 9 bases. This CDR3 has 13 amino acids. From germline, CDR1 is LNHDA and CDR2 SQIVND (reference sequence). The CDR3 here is CASSSGSSYEQYF. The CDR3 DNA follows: TGTGCCAGCAGTAGCGGGAGCTCCTACGAGCAGTACTTC.

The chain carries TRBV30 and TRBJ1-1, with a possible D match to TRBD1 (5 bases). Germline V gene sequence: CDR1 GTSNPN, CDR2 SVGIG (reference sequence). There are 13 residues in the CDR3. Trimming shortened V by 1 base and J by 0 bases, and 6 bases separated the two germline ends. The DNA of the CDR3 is TGTGCCTGGAGTGGACAGATGAACACTGAAGCTTTCTTT. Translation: CAWSGQMNTEAFF. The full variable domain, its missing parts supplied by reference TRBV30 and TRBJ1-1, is SQTIHQWPATLVQPVGSPLSLECTVEGTSNPNLYWYRQAAGRGLQLLFYSVGIGQISSEVPQNLSASRPQDRQFILSSKKLLLSDSGFYLCAWSGQMNTEAFFGQGTRLTVV.

The CDR3 DNA is TGTGCCAGCAGTTCTGCGGGAGGGAATCCCTACGAGCAGTACTTC. Protein product: CASSSAGGNPYEQYF. V and J are TRBV6-5 and TRBJ2-7; 9 nucleotides match TRBD2. The V gene's germline CDR1 is MNHEY and CDR2 SVGAGI. V lost 4 bases and J lost 2; bases outside the gene matches: 6. CDR3 length: 15 residues.

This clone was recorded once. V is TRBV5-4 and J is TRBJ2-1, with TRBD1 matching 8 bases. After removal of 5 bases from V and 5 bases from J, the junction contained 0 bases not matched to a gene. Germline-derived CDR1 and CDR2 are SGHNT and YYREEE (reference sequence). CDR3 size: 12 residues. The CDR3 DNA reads TGTGCCAGCAGGGACAGGGACAATGAGCAGTTCTTC. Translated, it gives CASRDRDNEQFF.

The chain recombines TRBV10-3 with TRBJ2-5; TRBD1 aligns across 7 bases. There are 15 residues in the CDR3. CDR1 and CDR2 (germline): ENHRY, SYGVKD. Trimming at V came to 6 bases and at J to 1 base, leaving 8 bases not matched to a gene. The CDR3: CAIRGDRDLQETQYF. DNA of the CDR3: TGTGCCATCAGGGGAGACAGGGACCTCCAAGAGACCCAGTACTTC.

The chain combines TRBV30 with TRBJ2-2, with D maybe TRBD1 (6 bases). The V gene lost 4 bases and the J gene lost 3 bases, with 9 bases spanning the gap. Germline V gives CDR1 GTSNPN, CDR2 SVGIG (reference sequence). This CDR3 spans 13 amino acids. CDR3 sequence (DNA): TGTGCCTGGATACGGACAGACACCGGGGAGCTGTTTTTT. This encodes CAWIRTDTGELFF.

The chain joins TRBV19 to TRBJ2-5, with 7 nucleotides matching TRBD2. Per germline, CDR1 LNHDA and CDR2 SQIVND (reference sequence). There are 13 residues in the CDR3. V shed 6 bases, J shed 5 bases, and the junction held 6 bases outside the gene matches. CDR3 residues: CASSPSGLETQYF. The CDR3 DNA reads TGTGCCAGTAGCCCTAGCGGCCTCGAGACCCAGTACTTC.